This T cell receptor (beta chain) is drawn from a study of T-cell reconstitution after alpha-beta-depleted transplantation in children. The study, taken as a whole, reports: Roughly two months post-transplant, alpha-beta T cells reportedly originated from several hundred graft clones that had expanded. Once a year had passed after transplant, T-cell counts and diversity came mostly from newly produced T cells. Recipient T cells and thymic progenitors that survived gave rise to the high TCRbeta diversity observed at day 60 in some patients.

This clonotype was detected ten times or more. The target antigen is unknown. Germline assignment: CDR1 SGHTA and CDR2 FQGTGA. J was trimmed by 5 bases and V by 5 bases; bases with no gene match: 11. This CDR3 spans 15 amino acids. The TCRbeta library incorporated unique molecular identifiers. TCRdb processed the PCR reads anew with MiXCR; each CDR3 protein has one entry. In the table there are under 300,000 distinct CDR3 sequences, around a tenth of which are singletons. This specimen consisted of peripheral blood, obtained 180 days after TCRalphabeta/CD19-depleted stem cell transplant. The V and J genes are TRBV7-3 and TRBJ2-5, with 7 nucleotides matching TRBD1. The receptor was isolated from a male patient between 2 and 10 years old who had a stem cell transplant for chronic granulomatous disease, so the T cells may come from the graft donor. CDR3 sequence reads: CASSREGQSRETQYF. The CDR3 DNA reads TGTGCCAGCAGCAGAGAGGGACAGAGCCGCGAGACCCAGTACTTC. Looking up the rest from reference TRBV7-3 and TRBJ2-5 gives the full variable domain: GAGVSQTPSNKVTEKGKYVELRCDPISGHTALYWYRQSLGQGPEFLIYFQGTGAADDSGLPNDRFFAVRPEGSVSTLKIQRTERGDSAVYLCASSREGQSRETQYFGPGTRLLVL.